This T cell receptor (beta chain) stems from a study of shared clonotypes between healthy human individuals. Study-level results: All-four-donor shared clonotypes had higher generation probabilities than non-shared clonotypes did.

CD4+ cell separation produced CD45RA+ naive and CD45RA-negative memory subsets. In the case of this clone: Its antigen is as yet unknown. The conserved phenylalanine or tryptophan is not found at the CDR3 terminus, so this likely reflects a read error.

Sorted-subset replicate PCR reactions contained 200 to 250 ng DNA, corresponding to some 30,000 T cell genomes. The table came from immunoSEQ multiplex PCR; TCRdb's copy has only in-frame clones and leaves some out. This table has over a million clones, roughly 80% appearing once. Material for sequencing was memory CD4+ T cells sorted from blood. Subset indicated: CD45RA-negative fraction. This clonotype was obtained from a man aged 18 to 30 in good health.

CDR3 sequence (DNA): TGTGCCATCAGCCCAGGGACAGGAACCAACTATGGCTACACCCTC. Its translation is CAISPGTGTNYGYTL. The chain carries TRBV10-3 and TRBJ1-2, with 8 nucleotides matching TRBD1. V was pared by 6 bases and J by 2 bases, with 8 bases of the junction left unmatched. The CDR3 totals 15 residues. The germline gives CDR1 ENHRY, CDR2 SYGVKD.